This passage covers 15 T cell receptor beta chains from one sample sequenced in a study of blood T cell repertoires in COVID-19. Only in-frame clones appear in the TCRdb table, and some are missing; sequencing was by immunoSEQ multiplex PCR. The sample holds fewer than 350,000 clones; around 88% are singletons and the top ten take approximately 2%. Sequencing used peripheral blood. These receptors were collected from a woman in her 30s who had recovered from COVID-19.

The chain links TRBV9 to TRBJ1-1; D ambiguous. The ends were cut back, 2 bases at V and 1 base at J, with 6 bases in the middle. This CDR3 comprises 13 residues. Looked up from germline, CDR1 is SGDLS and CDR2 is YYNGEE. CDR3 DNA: TGTGCCAGCAGCGTTGAGCCGAACACTGAAGCTTTCTTT. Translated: CASSVEPNTEAFF.

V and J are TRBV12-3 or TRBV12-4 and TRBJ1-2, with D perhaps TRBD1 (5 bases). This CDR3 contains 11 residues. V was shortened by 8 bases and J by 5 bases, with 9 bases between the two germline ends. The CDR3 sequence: CASGTDYGYTF. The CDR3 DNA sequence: TGTGCCAGCGGGACTGATTATGGCTACACCTTC.

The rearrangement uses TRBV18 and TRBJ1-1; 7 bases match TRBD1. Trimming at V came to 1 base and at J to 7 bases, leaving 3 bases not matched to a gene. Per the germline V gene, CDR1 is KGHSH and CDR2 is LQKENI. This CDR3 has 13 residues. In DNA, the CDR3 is TGTGCCAGCTCACCACTAGGGGACAGTGAAGCTTTCTTT. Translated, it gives CASSPLGDSEAFF.

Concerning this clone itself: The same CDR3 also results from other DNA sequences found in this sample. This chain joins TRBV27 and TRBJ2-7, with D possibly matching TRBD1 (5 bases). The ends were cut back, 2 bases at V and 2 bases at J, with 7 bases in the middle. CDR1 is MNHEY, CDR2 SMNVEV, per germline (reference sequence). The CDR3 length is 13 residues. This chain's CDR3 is CASSLQGPYEQYF. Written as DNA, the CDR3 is TGTGCCAGCAGTTTACAGGGCCCCTACGAGCAGTACTTC.

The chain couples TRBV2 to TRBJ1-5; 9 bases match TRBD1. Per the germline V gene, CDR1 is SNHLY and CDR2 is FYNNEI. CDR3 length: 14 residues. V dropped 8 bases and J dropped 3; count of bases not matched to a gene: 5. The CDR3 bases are TGTGCCAGCGGCGGGGACAGGGACAATCAGCCCCAGCATTTT. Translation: CASGGDRDNQPQHF.

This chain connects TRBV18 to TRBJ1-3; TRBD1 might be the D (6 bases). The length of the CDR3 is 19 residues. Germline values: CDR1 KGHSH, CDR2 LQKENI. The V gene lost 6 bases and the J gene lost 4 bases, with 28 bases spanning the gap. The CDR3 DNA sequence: TGTGCCAGCTCCCCTACTTACAGAAGACAGGAGGCAAAAGGAAACACCATATATTTT. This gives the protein CASSPTYRRQEAKGNTIYF.

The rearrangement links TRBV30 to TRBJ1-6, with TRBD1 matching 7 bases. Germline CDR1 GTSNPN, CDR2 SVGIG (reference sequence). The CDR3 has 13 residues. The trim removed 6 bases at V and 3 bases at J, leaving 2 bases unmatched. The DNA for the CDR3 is TGTGCCTGCAGGGGGTTCTATAATTCACCCCTCCACTTT. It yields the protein CACRGFYNSPLHF.

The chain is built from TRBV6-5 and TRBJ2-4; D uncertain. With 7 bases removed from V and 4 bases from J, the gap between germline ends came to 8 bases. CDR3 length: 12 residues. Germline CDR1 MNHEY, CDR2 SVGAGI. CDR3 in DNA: TGTGCCAGCACGAACAGAAAAAACATTCAGTACTTC. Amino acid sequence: CASTNRKNIQYF.

CDR3 protein: CASSLRPSGASTDTQYF. For the CDR3, the DNA is TGTGCCAGCAGTTTACGTCCTAGCGGGGCTAGCACAGATACGCAGTATTTT. V is TRBV27 and J is TRBJ2-3, with 9 bases matching TRBD2. The CDR3 length is 17 residues. Germline-derived CDR1 and CDR2 are MNHEY and SMNVEV (reference sequence). Unmatched junction bases numbered 6, after V lost 2 bases and J lost 0 bases.

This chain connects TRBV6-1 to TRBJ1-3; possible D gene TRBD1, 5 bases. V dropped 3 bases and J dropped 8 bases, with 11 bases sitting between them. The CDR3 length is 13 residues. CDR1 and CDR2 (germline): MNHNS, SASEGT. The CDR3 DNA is TGTGCCAGCAGTGAGGGCAGGGTCGACACCATATATTTT. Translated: CASSEGRVDTIYF.

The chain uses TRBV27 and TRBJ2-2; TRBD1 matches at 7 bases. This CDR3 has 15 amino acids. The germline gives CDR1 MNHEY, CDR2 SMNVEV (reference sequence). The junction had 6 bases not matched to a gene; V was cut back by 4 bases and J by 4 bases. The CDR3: CASSWTGQGTGELFF. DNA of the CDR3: TGTGCCAGCAGTTGGACAGGTCAGGGCACCGGGGAGCTGTTTTTT.

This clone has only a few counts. This CDR3 is CASSQDYRVGNQPQHF. Here the CDR3 DNA reads TGCGCCAGCAGCCAAGATTACAGGGTAGGCAATCAGCCCCAGCATTTT. The chain employs TRBV4-3 and TRBJ1-5; TRBD1 is a possible D gene (6 bases). The length of the CDR3 is 16 residues. V was shortened by 0 bases and J by 2 bases, with 11 bases between the two germline ends. Germline CDR1 is LGHNA and CDR2 is YSLEER.

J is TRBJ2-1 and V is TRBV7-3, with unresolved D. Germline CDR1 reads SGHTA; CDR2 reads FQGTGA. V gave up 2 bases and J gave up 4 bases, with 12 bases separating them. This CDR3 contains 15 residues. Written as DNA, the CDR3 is TGTGCCAGCAGCTTATCCCGTAGAGTTTACAATGAGCAGTTCTTC. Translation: CASSLSRRVYNEQFF.

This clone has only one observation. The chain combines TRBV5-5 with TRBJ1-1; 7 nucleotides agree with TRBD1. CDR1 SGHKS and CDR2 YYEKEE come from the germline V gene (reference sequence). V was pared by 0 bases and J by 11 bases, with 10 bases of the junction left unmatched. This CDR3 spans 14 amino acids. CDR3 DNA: TGTGCCAGCAGCTTGGCCGGTCAGGGGGTTGGGGCTTTCTTT. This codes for CASSLAGQGVGAFF. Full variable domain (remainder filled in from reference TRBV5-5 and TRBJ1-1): DAGVTQSPTHLIKTRGQQVTLRCSPISGHKSVSWYQQVLGQGPQFIFQYYEKEERGRGNFPDRFSARQFPNYSSELNVNALLLGDSALYLCASSLAGQGVGAFFGQGTRLTVV.

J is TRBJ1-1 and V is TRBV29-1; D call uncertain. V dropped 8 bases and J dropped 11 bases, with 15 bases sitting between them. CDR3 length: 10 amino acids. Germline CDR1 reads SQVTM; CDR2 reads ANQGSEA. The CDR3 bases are TGCAGCATCGTGGAGGGATGGGCTTTCTTT. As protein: CSIVEGWAFF.